The 14 T cell receptor beta chains below all came from one sample that was sequenced in a study of breast tumors, draining lymph nodes, adjacent tissues. Using its own MiXCR run on the multiplex PCR reads, TCRdb lists one record per CDR3 protein. The sample lists approximately 200,000 distinct CDR3 sequences; 25% to 40% were seen once. Breast cancer patients provided tissue from their axillary draining lymph nodes. The specimen was axillary lymph node tissue. Source of these receptors: a female donor with breast cancer. Some clones in this sample may be carry-over from other donors' samples.

This clonotype was picked up many times. The CDR3 reads CASSLEGQGTYNEQFF. CDR3 DNA: TGTGCCAGCAGCTTAGAGGGGCAGGGGACCTACAATGAGCAGTTCTTC. The V and J genes are TRBV7-2 and TRBJ2-1; possibly TRBD1 for D (6 bases). From germline, CDR1 is SGHTA and CDR2 FQGNSA. The V end lost 1 base, the J end lost 2 bases, and 12 bases lay between the germline ends. This CDR3 is 16 amino acids long.

Of note for this clonotype: A much bigger clone sits one base away, suggesting this may be a read error. V is TRBV6-5 and J is TRBJ2-1; D is unresolved. Per germline, CDR1 MNHEY and CDR2 SVGAGI. The CDR3 contains 13 residues. V lost 2 bases, J lost 10 bases, and 12 bases lay in between. CDR3 nucleotide sequence: TGTGCCAGCAGTTACGAAAGGTTTAAAGAGCAGTTCTTC. This gives the protein CASSYERFKEQFF.

This clonotype was recorded many times. The V and J genes are TRBV29-1 and TRBJ1-2, with a weak D call TRBD1 (6 bases). Germline CDR1 SQVTM, CDR2 ANQGSEA. Trimming took off 1 base at V and 4 bases at J, with 7 bases between the two ends. This CDR3 region has 12 residues. This CDR3 reads CSVEGTAYGYTF. The CDR3 nucleotides are TGCAGCGTTGAAGGGACAGCCTATGGCTACACCTTC. Drawing the rest from reference TRBV29-1 and TRBJ1-2, the complete variable domain is SAVISQKPSRDICQRGTSLTIQCQVDSQVTMMFWYRQQPGQSLTLIATANQGSEATYESGFVIDKFPISRPNLTFSTLTVSNMSPEDSSIYLCSVEGTAYGYTFGSGTRLTVV.

This CDR3 is CASSFGERGPYNEQFF. CDR3 in DNA: TGTGCCAGCAGCTTTGGCGAGAGGGGGCCTTATAATGAGCAGTTCTTC. The chain couples TRBV7-9 to TRBJ2-1, with 7 bases that match TRBD1. The CDR3 sequence is 16 residues long. V gave up 3 bases and J gave up 7 bases; unmatched junction bases: 12. CDR1 SEHNR and CDR2 FQNEAQ come from the germline V gene (reference sequence).

This clonotype was found many times. CDR3 bases: TGTGCCAGCAGTGACCCGGACAGGGAAGAGACCCAGTACTTC. As protein: CASSDPDREETQYF. V gene TRBV25-1 combines with J gene TRBJ2-5, with TRBD1 matching 8 bases. The CDR3 runs to 14 residues. V gave up 3 bases and J gave up 3 bases; unmatched junction bases: 3. The germline V gene has CDR1 MGHDK and CDR2 SYGVNS.

This chain uses TRBV28 with TRBJ1-5; D is uncertain. The V end lost 7 bases, the J end lost 0 bases, and 13 bases lay between the germline ends. Germline V gene lookup returns CDR1 MDHEN and CDR2 SYDVKM. The CDR3 totals 15 residues. CDR3 residues: CASINALRSNQPQHF. DNA of the CDR3: TGTGCCAGCATCAACGCTTTGCGTAGCAATCAGCCCCAGCATTTT.

This clonotype was seen at least ten times. The gene calls are TRBV4-3 and TRBJ2-1, with D tentatively TRBD2 (5 bases). V was trimmed by 1 base and J by 6 bases, leaving 10 bases between them. The CDR3 totals 14 residues. In germline, CDR1 is LGHNA, CDR2 YSLEER. This CDR3 reads CASSQAGSPNEQFF. The CDR3 DNA reads TGCGCCAGCAGCCAAGCGGGGAGCCCCAATGAGCAGTTCTTC.

This clonotype has a count of ten or more. This chain connects TRBV20-1 to TRBJ2-5, with 13 bases lining up with TRBD2. CDR1 and CDR2 (germline): DFQATT, SNEGSKA (reference sequence). This CDR3 is built from 15 residues. V was pared by 5 bases and J by 4 bases, with 7 bases of the junction left unmatched. The DNA of the CDR3 is TGCAGTGCTTTGACGGGACTAGCGGGGTCAGAGACCCAGTACTTC. Protein sequence: CSALTGLAGSETQYF.

This clonotype appeared many times. The chain carries TRBV19 and TRBJ2-2; TRBD1 matches 9 bases. Germline CDR1 LNHDA, CDR2 SQIVND (reference sequence). This CDR3 has 14 residues. With 7 bases clipped from V and 3 bases from J, the junction kept 3 bases outside the gene matches. CDR3 protein: CASKRTGDTGELFF. CDR3 coding DNA: TGTGCCAGTAAAAGGACAGGGGACACCGGGGAGCTGTTTTTT.

This clonotype appeared many times. The chain couples TRBV4-1 to TRBJ1-5; D is ambiguous. Germline lookup yields CDR1 MGHRA and CDR2 YSYEKL. V was trimmed by 4 bases and J by 6 bases, leaving 10 bases between them. This CDR3 region has 13 residues. As DNA, the CDR3 is TGCGCCAGCAGCCCCCAAGCCATTCAGCCCCAGCATTTT. This gives the protein CASSPQAIQPQHF.

The genes are TRBV30 and TRBJ1-2; 9 positions match TRBD1. The CDR3 is 13 amino acids. J gave up 8 bases and V 4 bases, and 8 bases lay outside the gene matches. Looked up from germline, CDR1 is GTSNPN and CDR2 is SVGIG (reference sequence). The CDR3 region is CAWNNRGPFGYTF. For the CDR3, the DNA is TGTGCCTGGAACAACAGGGGGCCCTTCGGCTACACCTTC. The entire variable domain, with the rest obtained from reference TRBV30 and TRBJ1-2, is as follows: SQTIHQWPATLVQPVGSPLSLECTVEGTSNPNLYWYRQAAGRGLQLLFYSVGIGQISSEVPQNLSASRPQDRQFILSSKKLLLSDSGFYLCAWNNRGPFGYTFGSGTRLTVV.

J is TRBJ1-5 and V is TRBV20-1; 7 positions agree with TRBD1. Germline CDR1 is DFQATT and CDR2 is SNEGSKA (reference sequence). CDR3 size: 16 residues. Trimming at V came to 6 bases and at J to 3 bases, leaving 14 bases not matched to a gene. This chain's CDR3 is CSARDSGFGNNQPQHF. CDR3 nucleotide sequence: TGCAGTGCGAGGGACAGTGGGTTTGGAAACAATCAGCCCCAGCATTTT.

In this sample, this clonotype turned up many times. The rearrangement links TRBV10-3 to TRBJ2-7; D is ambiguous. The CDR3 has 13 residues. CDR1 ENHRY and CDR2 SYGVKD come from the germline V gene. V lost 2 bases, J lost 6 bases, and 11 bases lay in between. The CDR3, as DNA: TGTGCCATCAGTGAGACCGGGTCCGGCGAGCAGTACTTC. Protein: CAISETGSGEQYF.

The chain joins TRBV7-8 to TRBJ1-1; D not certain. V was shortened by 2 bases and J by 1 base, with 8 bases between the two germline ends. From germline, CDR1 is SGHVS and CDR2 FQNEAQ. The CDR3 extends over 14 amino acids. CDR3: CASSLRSANTEAFF. The DNA for the CDR3 is TGTGCCAGCAGCTTAAGGTCCGCGAACACTGAAGCTTTCTTT.